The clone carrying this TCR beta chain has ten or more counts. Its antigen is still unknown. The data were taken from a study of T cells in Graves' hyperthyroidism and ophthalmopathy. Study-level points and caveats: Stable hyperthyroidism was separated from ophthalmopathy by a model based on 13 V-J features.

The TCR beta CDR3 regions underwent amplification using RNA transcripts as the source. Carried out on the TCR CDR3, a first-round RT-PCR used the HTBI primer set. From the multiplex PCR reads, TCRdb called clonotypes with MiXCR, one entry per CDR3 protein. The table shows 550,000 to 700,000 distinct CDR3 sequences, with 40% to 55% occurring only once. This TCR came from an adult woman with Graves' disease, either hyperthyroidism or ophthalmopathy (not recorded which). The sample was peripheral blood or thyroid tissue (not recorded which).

CDR3 bases: TGTGCCAGCAGTCAGCGCGGGGAAGAGACCCAGTACTTC. Translating it yields CASSQRGEETQYF. This rearrangement joins TRBV3-1 to TRBJ2-5; D might be TRBD2 (6 bases). CDR3 length: 13 residues. The ends were cut back, 6 bases at V and 3 bases at J, with 11 bases in the middle. Germline V gene data show CDR1 as LGHDT and CDR2 as YNNKEL (reference sequence).